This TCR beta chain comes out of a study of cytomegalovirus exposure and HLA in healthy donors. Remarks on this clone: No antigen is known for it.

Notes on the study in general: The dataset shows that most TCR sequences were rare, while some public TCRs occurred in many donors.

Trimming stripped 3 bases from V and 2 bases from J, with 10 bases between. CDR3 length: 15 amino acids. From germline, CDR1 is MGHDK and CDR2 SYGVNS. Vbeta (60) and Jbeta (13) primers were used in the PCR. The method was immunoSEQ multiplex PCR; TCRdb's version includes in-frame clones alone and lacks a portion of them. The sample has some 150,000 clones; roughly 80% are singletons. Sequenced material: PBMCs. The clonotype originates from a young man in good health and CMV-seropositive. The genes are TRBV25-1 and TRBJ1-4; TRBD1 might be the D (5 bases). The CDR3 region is CASSDAGPTNEKLFF. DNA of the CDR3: TGTGCCAGCAGTGATGCAGGGCCCACTAATGAAAAACTGTTTTTT.